This T cell receptor (beta chain) was found in a study of blood T cell repertoires in COVID-19. At the level of the study: Spain, Italy and the United States supplied samples that represented acute and convalescent COVID-19.

The trim removed 4 bases at V and 5 bases at J, leaving 10 bases unmatched. The CDR3 runs to 16 residues. Germline V gene sequence: CDR1 KGHDR, CDR2 SFDVKD. Authors' data handling: The assay estimated nucleated cells by amplifying reference gene primers. The method was immunoSEQ multiplex PCR; TCRdb's version includes in-frame clones alone and lacks a portion of them. D and trimming come from the DNA, and the V and J calls and clone size come from that table. The data show 120,000 to 150,000 clones, about 90% seen once. Sequenced input: peripheral blood. The TCR was taken from a man between 45 and 60 years old who had recovered from COVID-19. The chain has TRBV24-1 and TRBJ2-1; 7 bases match TRBD2. CDR3 nucleotide sequence: TGTGCCACCAGTGACCCCTCCGCGGGGGTACACAATGAGCAGTTCTTC. The encoded protein is CATSDPSAGVHNEQFF.